A single sample gave rise to the 15 T cell receptor beta chains below, sequenced in a study of naive and memory T cell subsets. An equimolar mix of two oligonucleotides served as the beta constant-region primer for TRBC1 and TRBC2. MiXCR, run by TCRdb on the UMI-ligation and nested PCR reads, gives a single entry per CDR3 protein. This repertoire shows about 3,000 distinct CDR3 sequences, roughly 8% found once; its top ten account for roughly 80%. What was sequenced was effector memory CD8+ T cells from blood. Subset described: effector memory, CD45RA- CD27-. These receptors were collected from a human donor in good health.

This chain joins TRBV5-1 and TRBJ2-1; D is perhaps TRBD1 or TRBD2 (5 bases each). Germline CDR1 SGHRS, CDR2 YFSETQ. The CDR3 totals 15 residues. The V end lost 2 bases, the J end lost 7 bases, and 16 bases lay between the germline ends. CDR3: CASSLYKGPQNEQFF. CDR3 DNA: TGCGCCAGCAGCTTATATAAGGGACCCCAGAATGAGCAGTTCTTC.

This clonotype is labeled medium-sized. The chain is built from TRBV28 and TRBJ2-3; 11 bases agree with TRBD2. Germline lookup yields CDR1 MDHEN and CDR2 SYDVKM. The CDR3 is 15 residues long. With V trimmed by 7 bases and J by 6 bases, 9 bases remained unmatched. The CDR3 loop reads CASNPLTSGTDTQYF. DNA of the CDR3: TGTGCCAGCAACCCCCTGACTAGCGGGACTGATACGCAGTATTTT.

This clonotype was counted only a few times. The V call is TRBV7-6, the J call TRBJ2-2; TRBD2 agrees at 10 bases. CDR3 length equals 16 residues. CDR1 and CDR2 from the germline V gene are SGHVS and FNYEAQ. The V and J ends lost 4 bases and 3 bases, in that order; junction bases with no gene match: 5. The CDR3 DNA reads as TGTGCCAGCAGCTCCCGGACTAGCGGAGACACCGGGGAGCTGTTTTTT. Protein: CASSSRTSGDTGELFF. Looking up the rest from reference TRBV7-6 and TRBJ2-2 gives the full variable domain: GAGVSQSPRYKVTKRGQDVALRCDPISGHVSLYWYRQALGQGPEFLTYFNYEAQQDKSGLPNDRFSAERPEGSISTLTIQRTEQRDSAMYRCASSSRTSGDTGELFFGEGSRLTVL.

This clonotype has just a few counts. The chain links TRBV7-6 to TRBJ2-7; 12 bases map to TRBD2. The CDR3 covers 16 residues. V dropped 5 bases and J dropped 0; count of bases not matched to a gene: 5. Per germline, CDR1 SGHVS and CDR2 FNYEAQ. This CDR3 is CASSPPTSGSSYEQYF. The CDR3, as DNA: TGTGCCAGCAGCCCCCCGACTAGCGGGAGCTCCTACGAGCAGTACTTC.

This clonotype was counted a few times. This chain links TRBV5-1 with TRBJ2-7; D is possibly TRBD1 (5 bases). The V gene's germline CDR1 is SGHRS and CDR2 YFSETQ. The CDR3 has 13 amino acids. The V gene lost 3 bases and the J gene lost 5 bases, with 12 bases spanning the gap. CDR3 amino acids: CASSSTGTHEQYF. DNA for the CDR3: TGCGCCAGCAGCTCAACAGGAACCCACGAGCAGTACTTC. The complete variable domain, with remaining parts taken from reference TRBV5-1 and TRBJ2-7, reads KAGVTQTPRYLIKTRGQQVTLSCSPISGHRSVSWYQQTPGQGLQFLFEYFSETQRNKGNFPGRFSGRQFSNSRSEMNVSTLELGDSALYLCASSSTGTHEQYFGPGTRLTVT.

The V call is TRBV12-3 or TRBV12-4, the J call TRBJ2-5; the D gene is possibly TRBD1 (6 bases). CDR3 size: 17 residues. The germline V and J ends were trimmed by 5 bases and 4 bases, with 23 bases remaining between them. The CDR3 region is CASSPADVDRLRETQYF. The CDR3 nucleotides are TGTGCCAGCAGTCCCGCTGACGTCGACAGGTTACGAGAGACCCAGTACTTC.

This clonotype was counted ten times or more. The chain couples TRBV27 to TRBJ1-1; 9 nucleotides line up with TRBD1. The CDR3 has 16 residues. With 3 bases clipped from V and 0 bases from J, the junction kept 5 bases outside the gene matches. Germline CDR1 is MNHEY and CDR2 is SMNVEV (reference sequence). The CDR3: CASSLYRGPVNTEAFF. For the CDR3, the DNA is TGTGCCAGCAGTTTGTACAGGGGGCCGGTGAACACTGAAGCTTTCTTT.

The rearrangement uses TRBV5-4 and TRBJ2-7, with a tentative D call TRBD2 (5 bases). There are 15 residues in the CDR3. V lost 4 bases and J lost 0, with 14 bases in between. Germline CDR1 is SGHNT and CDR2 is YYREEE (reference sequence). CDR3 sequence reads: CASSLGLGSSYEQYF. Written as DNA, the CDR3 is TGTGCCAGCAGCCTCGGCTTAGGGAGCTCCTACGAGCAGTACTTC. Drawing the rest from reference TRBV5-4 and TRBJ2-7, the complete variable domain is ETGVTQSPTHLIKTRGQQVTLRCSSQSGHNTVSWYQQALGQGPQFIFQYYREEENGRGNFPPRFSGLQFPNYSSELNVNALELDDSALYLCASSLGLGSSYEQYFGPGTRLTVT.

In its sample, this clonotype was seen a few times. The V gene is TRBV4-2, the J gene TRBJ2-1; the D is unclear. The CDR3 is made up of 18 amino acids. Between the trimmed V and J ends, which lost 0 bases and 0 bases, there was a span of 15 bases. Germline CDR1 and CDR2: LGHNA and YNFKEQ. CDR3 region: CASSQDYGSFRSYNEQFF. CDR3 nucleotides: TGTGCCAGCAGCCAAGATTATGGGTCCTTTCGCTCCTACAATGAGCAGTTCTTC.

This clonotype has a handful of counts. This sequence joins TRBV5-4 and TRBJ1-6, with D hard to call. Trimming took 4 bases from V and 7 from J, leaving 15 bases between them. CDR1 is SGHNT, CDR2 YYREEE, per germline (reference sequence). This CDR3 has 15 residues. CDR3 sequence (DNA): TGTGCCAGCAGCATGGAACGCGTGGAGAATTCACCCCTCCACTTT. It encodes CASSMERVENSPLHF.

A few counts support this clonotype. This sequence joins TRBV3-1 and TRBJ2-6, with unresolved D. V lost 0 bases, J lost 0 bases, and 3 bases lay in between. The V gene's germline CDR1 is LGHDT and CDR2 YNNKEL (reference sequence). This CDR3 spans 15 amino acids. Here the CDR3 DNA reads TGTGCCAGCAGCCAAGACGCCTCTGGGGCCAACGTCCTGACTTTC. Protein product: CASSQDASGANVLTF.

For the CDR3, the DNA is TGTGCCAGCAGCCTTTCGGAGATAGATAGCGGCTACACCTTC. Amino acids: CASSLSEIDSGYTF. The gene calls are TRBV28 and TRBJ1-2, with unresolved D. The CDR3 consists of 14 residues. Trimming shortened V by 6 bases and J by 8 bases, and 19 bases separated the two germline ends. CDR1 and CDR2 from the germline V gene are MDHEN and SYDVKM.

The table lists this clonotype with many counts. J is TRBJ2-4 and V is TRBV7-8; 14 bases are shared with TRBD2. The V segment lost 5 bases and the J segment 3 bases; nucleotides outside the gene matches: 15. The CDR3 loop spans 20 amino acids. Germline V gives CDR1 SGHVS, CDR2 FQNEAQ. The CDR3 reads CASSPHQRTSGRMDKNIQYF. CDR3 sequence (DNA): TGTGCCAGCAGCCCACACCAGAGGACTAGCGGGAGGATGGACAAAAACATTCAGTACTTC.

This clonotype came up many times. The chain joins TRBV4-1 to TRBJ1-2; D not resolved. The CDR3 sequence is 16 residues long. Germline-derived CDR1 and CDR2 are MGHRA and YSYEKL. Deletions cut 2 bases from V and 0 bases from J, with 13 bases between. CDR3 protein: CASSQPFQKANYGYTF. DNA of the CDR3: TGCGCCAGCAGCCAACCTTTTCAGAAAGCTAACTATGGCTACACCTTC.

This chain joins TRBV27 and TRBJ2-3, with a weak D call TRBD2 (5 bases). V was shortened by 1 base and J by 6 bases, with 11 bases between the two germline ends. CDR1 is MNHEY and CDR2 is SMNVEV in the germline V gene (reference sequence). CDR3 size: 14 residues. The CDR3 region is CASSLWLARDTQYF. The CDR3 DNA sequence: TGTGCCAGCAGTTTATGGCTAGCACGGGATACGCAGTATTTT.